The 5 T cell receptor beta chains below all came from one sample that was sequenced in a study of PD-L1 blockade in urothelial cancer (dated by TCRdb to 2016 to 2017). The library was made by the immunoSEQ multiplex PCR assay. TCRdb obtained this table from immuneACCESS and retained in-frame rearrangements with V and J assigned. These tables miss some clones; where compared with another copy, unresolved V genes account for less than half of the shortfall, and the remainder is unexplained. The table for this sample lists around 38,000 clones; 75% to 90% of them were counted only once. In total, the top ten clones hold roughly a quarter of the sample. The time point label, read with the paper, signifies: peripheral blood 6 weeks after treatment start. This sample comprised PBMCs, obtained around atezolizumab (anti-PD-L1) treatment. These receptors originate from a man aged 60-69 years with urothelial cancer.

The V gene is TRBV6-6, the J gene TRBJ1-2; 7 bases fit TRBD1. V lost 7 bases, J lost 4 bases, and 6 bases stayed unmatched. The CDR3 covers 13 residues. The germline V gene has CDR1 MNHNY and CDR2 SVGAGI (reference sequence). CDR3 in DNA: TGTGCCAGCAACCAACAGGGGACCTATGGCTACACCTTC. Protein sequence: CASNQQGTYGYTF.

V usage is TRBV5-1 and J usage is TRBJ2-3; possible D gene TRBD2, 5 bases. This CDR3 region has 15 residues. Between the trimmed V and J ends, which lost 0 bases and 0 bases, there was a span of 8 bases. Germline values: CDR1 SGHRS, CDR2 YFSETQ. The CDR3 is CASSLVSGSTDTQYF. DNA for the CDR3: TGCGCCAGCAGCTTGGTGAGCGGTAGCACAGATACGCAGTATTTT.

In this sample, this clone turned up many times. The V and J genes are TRBV30 and TRBJ1-2; 8 bases are shared with TRBD1. Per the germline V gene, CDR1 is GTSNPN and CDR2 is SVGIG (reference sequence). The CDR3 loop spans 13 amino acids. Trimming at V came to 4 bases and at J to 5 bases, leaving 6 bases not matched to a gene. The CDR3 here is CAWKQGGFYGYTF. In DNA form, the CDR3 reads TGTGCCTGGAAACAGGGGGGCTTTTATGGCTACACCTTC.

The sample holds a few counts of this clone. This sequence joins TRBV6-6 and TRBJ2-2; D is undetermined. Germline assignment: CDR1 MNHNY and CDR2 SVGAGI (reference sequence). The CDR3 length is 14 residues. The V end was cut by 7 bases, the J end by 1 base, with 10 bases between. This CDR3 is CASTSQMNTGELFF. CDR3 DNA: TGTGCCAGCACCAGTCAGATGAACACCGGGGAGCTGTTTTTT.

The chain couples TRBV7-2 to TRBJ2-2; 9 nucleotides agree with TRBD2. Germline V gene sequence: CDR1 SGHTA, CDR2 FQGNSA. The CDR3 is 16 residues long. Trimming cost V 9 bases and J 1 base; bases outside gene matches: 9. The CDR3 is CARPLSGGRNTGELFF. The DNA for the CDR3 is TGTGCCAGGCCCTTGAGCGGGGGGCGGAACACCGGGGAGCTGTTTTTT.